This T cell receptor beta chain was recorded in a study of shared clonotypes between healthy human individuals. General observations from the study: Relative to memory subsets, naive subsets generally showed larger estimated richness.

Naive CD8 cells were CD45RO-negative, positively selected for CCR7, excluding terminally differentiated effector memory CD45RA+ cells. Method: immunoSEQ multiplex PCR; TCRdb's copy keeps in-frame clones and lacks some. The sample has some 2,000,000 clones, over 85% seen once. Remarks on this clone: As yet, its antigen is unknown.

Losses at the gene ends were 6 bases for V and 0 bases for J; bases not matched to a gene: 5. This CDR3 spans 15 amino acids. CDR1 is MNHNS and CDR2 is SASEGT in the germline V gene. Specimen: naive CD8+ T cells sorted from blood. The chain recombines TRBV6-1 with TRBJ1-5; 7 bases are a match to TRBD1. The clonotype comes from a man aged 18 to 30 in good health. The DNA for the CDR3 is TGTGCCAGCAGGGACAGGCTCTATAGCAATCAGCCCCAGCATTTT. Encoded protein: CASRDRLYSNQPQHF.